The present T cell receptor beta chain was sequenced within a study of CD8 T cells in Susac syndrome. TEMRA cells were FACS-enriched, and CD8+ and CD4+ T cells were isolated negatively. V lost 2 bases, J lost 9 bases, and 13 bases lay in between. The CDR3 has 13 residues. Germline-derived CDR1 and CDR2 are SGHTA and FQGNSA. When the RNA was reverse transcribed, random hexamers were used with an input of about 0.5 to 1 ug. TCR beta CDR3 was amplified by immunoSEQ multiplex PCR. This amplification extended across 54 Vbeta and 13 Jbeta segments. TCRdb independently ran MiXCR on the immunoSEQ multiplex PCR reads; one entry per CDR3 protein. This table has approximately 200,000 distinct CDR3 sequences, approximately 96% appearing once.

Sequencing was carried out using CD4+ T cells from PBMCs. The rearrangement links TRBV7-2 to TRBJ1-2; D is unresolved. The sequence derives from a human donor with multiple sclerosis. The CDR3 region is CASSLNPGSSYTF. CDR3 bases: TGTGCCAGCAGCTTAAACCCAGGCAGTAGCTACACCTTC. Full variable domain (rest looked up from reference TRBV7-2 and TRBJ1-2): GAGVSQSPSNKVTEKGKDVELRCDPISGHTALYWYRQSLGQGLEFLIYFQGNSAPDKSGLPSDRFSAERTGGSVSTLTIQRTQQEDSAVYLCASSLNPGSSYTFGSGTRLTVV.